Presented here are 19 T cell receptor beta chains from one specimen sequenced in a study of naive and memory T cell subsets. Both TRBC1 and TRBC2 were covered by a beta constant-region primer of two equimolar oligonucleotides. Nested alpha and beta constant-region primers with the SP2 primer drove four PCR rounds on ligated cDNA. Each CDR3 protein gets one entry after TCRdb re-called the UMI-ligation and nested PCR reads with MiXCR. The sample consists of approximately 80,000 distinct CDR3 sequences, 9% to 9.5% of them appearing once. What was sequenced was naive CD8+ T cells from blood. These receptors were collected from a human donor in good health.

The rearrangement uses TRBV30 and TRBJ2-7; either TRBD1 or TRBD2 may supply D (5 bases each). CDR3 length equals 17 residues. Germline V lookup: CDR1 GTSNPN, CDR2 SVGIG (reference sequence). Between the trimmed V and J ends, which lost 6 bases and 7 bases, there was a span of 31 bases. CDR3 DNA: TGTGCCTGTACCCTTCTCGGGGCCCAGGGAGATGTGGGGGAGCAGTACTTC. This translates into CACTLLGAQGDVGEQYF.

The genes are TRBV7-8 and TRBJ2-3, with TRBD1 as a possible D gene (5 bases). Germline CDR1 reads SGHVS; CDR2 reads FQNEAQ. The V end lost 2 bases, the J end lost 6 bases, and 15 bases lay between the germline ends. The CDR3 consists of 15 residues. This CDR3 reads CASSLRKGSGDTQYF. CDR3 nucleotides: TGTGCCAGCAGCTTAAGGAAAGGGTCAGGGGATACGCAGTATTTT.

This clonotype has more than one count but fewer than ten. V gene TRBV7-2 combines with J gene TRBJ2-7, with 14 bases aligning to TRBD2. The CDR3 runs to 18 residues. V lost 5 bases, J lost 2 bases, and 11 bases stayed unmatched. CDR1 and CDR2 (germline): SGHTA, FQGNSA. CDR3 protein: CASSHGTSGRDIAYEQYF. Written as DNA, the CDR3 is TGTGCCAGCAGCCATGGGACTAGCGGGAGAGATATTGCCTACGAGCAGTACTTC.

This clonotype has a count of ten or more. The chain employs TRBV5-1 and TRBJ2-5; no definite D call. V was pared by 0 bases and J by 2 bases, with 17 bases between. The CDR3 totals 17 residues. CDR1 and CDR2 from the germline V gene are SGHRS and YFSETQ. CDR3 DNA sequence: TGCGCCAGCAGCTTGGTCGTGGGCCCCAAAGGGCAAGAGACCCAGTACTTC. Translating gives CASSLVVGPKGQETQYF.

This clonotype appeared a few times. CDR3 amino acids: CASSPANEKLFF. CDR3 DNA sequence: TGTGCCAGCAGCCCCGCAAATGAAAAACTGTTTTTT. The chain joins TRBV7-9 to TRBJ1-4; no definite D call. Deletions cut 5 bases from V and 5 bases from J, with 6 bases between. Germline CDR1 SEHNR, CDR2 FQNEAQ (reference sequence). CDR3 size: 12 residues.

In this sample, this clonotype turned up a few times. The chain is built from TRBV7-8 and TRBJ2-4; TRBD2 is a possible D gene (6 bases). Trimming cost V 5 bases and J 0 bases, with 14 bases left between them. CDR3 size: 16 residues. The V gene's germline CDR1 is SGHVS and CDR2 FQNEAQ. CDR3 residues: CASSHHKRVAKNIQYF. DNA for the CDR3: TGTGCCAGCAGCCATCATAAGCGGGTAGCCAAAAACATTCAGTACTTC.

This clonotype has only a few counts. The chain uses TRBV7-6 and TRBJ2-5, with TRBD1 matching over 10 bases. With 1 base clipped from V and 6 bases from J, the junction kept 2 bases outside the gene matches. The CDR3 totals 14 residues. The germline V gene has CDR1 SGHVS and CDR2 FNYEAQ. CDR3 nucleotide sequence: TGTGCCAGCAGCTTAGGGACAGGGGGACAGACCCAGTACTTC. Its translation: CASSLGTGGQTQYF.

V usage is TRBV5-5 and J usage is TRBJ2-2, with D unclear. The CDR3 extends over 13 amino acids. The V gene lost 2 bases and the J gene lost 3 bases, with 5 bases spanning the gap. The germline V gene encodes CDR1 SGHKS and CDR2 YYEKEE (reference sequence). Written as DNA, the CDR3 is TGTGCCAGCAGCTTCCAGTACACCGGGGAGCTGTTTTTT. It is translated as CASSFQYTGELFF.

This clonotype came up a few times. CDR3 bases: TGTGCCAGCAGCCAAGAGGGGGAGGGGACCGCTCTTATGCATGGCTACACCTTC. It yields the protein CASSQEGEGTALMHGYTF. The gene calls are TRBV4-2 and TRBJ1-2; possible D gene TRBD1, 5 bases. The CDR3 has 18 amino acids. The ends were cut back, 0 bases at V and 6 bases at J, with 23 bases in the middle. From germline, CDR1 is LGHNA and CDR2 YNFKEQ.

This clonotype was seen only a few times. The V and J genes are TRBV29-1 and TRBJ2-5, with 8 nucleotides matching TRBD1. V dropped 3 bases and J dropped 1; count of bases not matched to a gene: 4. Looked up from germline, CDR1 is SQVTM and CDR2 is ANQGSEA. This CDR3 comprises 14 residues. As DNA, the CDR3 is TGCAGCGTTGAGGACAGGGACCGCCAAGAGACCCAGTACTTC. Translated, it gives CSVEDRDRQETQYF.

This clonotype showed up many times. The chain links TRBV12-3 or TRBV12-4 to TRBJ2-3; D not resolved. Trimming stripped 6 bases from V and 2 bases from J, with 12 bases between. The CDR3 is made up of 14 amino acids. The CDR3 bases are TGTGCCAGCAGCCCCCCCGGTTTCACAGATACGCAGTATTTT. This gives the protein CASSPPGFTDTQYF.

This clonotype has ten or more counts. The rearrangement links TRBV4-1 to TRBJ2-7; D is undetermined. Looked up from germline, CDR1 is MGHRA and CDR2 is YSYEKL. Trimming took 4 bases from V and 2 from J, leaving 18 bases between them. The CDR3 extends over 16 amino acids. The CDR3 DNA follows: TGCGCCAGCAGCCCGACCCCGGCGGTGCCAGCCTACGAGCAGTACTTC. Encoded protein: CASSPTPAVPAYEQYF.

In its sample, this clonotype was seen many times. The chain is built from TRBV21-1 and TRBJ2-7; the table's D call, TRBD2, was not checked against the DNA. TRBV21-1 has pseudogene status. This CDR3 has 16 amino acids. The CDR3 DNA reads as TGTGCCAGCAGCAAAGATCCCCTAGCGGACAACTACGAGCAGTACTTC. Encoded protein: CASSKDPLADNYEQYF.

The rearrangement joins TRBV5-1 to TRBJ2-3; D is unresolved. This CDR3 is built from 14 residues. CDR1 and CDR2 from the germline V gene are SGHRS and YFSETQ. The germline V and J ends were trimmed by 4 bases and 4 bases, with 13 bases remaining between them. This chain's CDR3 is CASSRSQSADTQYF. CDR3 sequence (DNA): TGCGCCAGCAGCCGATCTCAGTCTGCAGATACGCAGTATTTT.

A few counts support this clonotype. This chain uses TRBV27 with TRBJ1-3; D is uncertain. Trimming took off 5 bases at V and 4 bases at J, with 9 bases between the two ends. Germline loops: CDR1 MNHEY, CDR2 SMNVEV (reference sequence). The CDR3 is 13 amino acids. DNA of the CDR3: TGTGCCAGCAGTGTCTCAGTCGGAAACACCATATATTTT. This codes for CASSVSVGNTIYF.

The chain carries TRBV7-6 and TRBJ2-7; weak D call: TRBD2 (6 bases). Trimming left V 5 bases short and J 3 bases short, with 14 bases between. Germline assignment: CDR1 SGHVS and CDR2 FNYEAQ. The CDR3 contains 14 residues. The CDR3 DNA follows: TGTGCCAGCAGCCAAGCAGCGGGTATCTACGAGCAGTACTTC. Its protein is CASSQAAGIYEQYF. Looking up the rest from reference TRBV7-6 and TRBJ2-7 gives the full variable domain: GAGVSQSPRYKVTKRGQDVALRCDPISGHVSLYWYRQALGQGPEFLTYFNYEAQQDKSGLPNDRFSAERPEGSISTLTIQRTEQRDSAMYRCASSQAAGIYEQYFGPGTRLTVT.

Here the CDR3 DNA reads TGCGCCAGCAGCCTCGGGACTTCTTCTTACTACAATGAGCAGTTCTTC. Amino acid sequence: CASSLGTSSYYNEQFF. The chain carries TRBV5-1 and TRBJ2-1; TRBD2 might be the D (6 bases). From germline, CDR1 is SGHRS and CDR2 YFSETQ. This CDR3 has 16 amino acids. V was cut by 4 bases and J by 3 bases, with 17 bases left in between. Full variable domain (missing parts from reference TRBV5-1 and TRBJ2-1): KAGVTQTPRYLIKTRGQQVTLSCSPISGHRSVSWYQQTPGQGLQFLFEYFSETQRNKGNFPGRFSGRQFSNSRSEMNVSTLELGDSALYLCASSLGTSSYYNEQFFGPGTRLTVL.

In nucleotides, the CDR3 is TGTGCCAGCTCACCCGAGGGTCGCCTTGGAGACTATGGCTACACCTTC. This gives the protein CASSPEGRLGDYGYTF. J is TRBJ1-2 and V is TRBV18; D remains unclear. V was pared by 3 bases and J by 3 bases, with 17 bases between. Germline CDR1 and CDR2: KGHSH and LQKENI. CDR3 length equals 16 residues.

This clonotype was detected many times. The chain recombines TRBV7-6 with TRBJ2-1, with D possibly TRBD1 on 6 matching bases. Germline CDR1 is SGHVS and CDR2 is FNYEAQ. The CDR3 is made up of 15 amino acids. Trimming shortened V by 2 bases and J by 8 bases, and 16 bases separated the two germline ends. For the CDR3, the DNA is TGTGCCAGCAGCTTACTGCTTGCCTCAGGGGATGAGCAGTTCTTC. Residues: CASSLLLASGDEQFF.